These 16 T cell receptor beta chains came from one sample sequenced in a study of naive and memory T cell subsets. Study-level results: Naive repertoires, especially CD8, held a few larger clonotypes, possibly memory cells re-expressing CD45RA.

The beta constant-region primer was an equimolar mix of two oligonucleotides covering TRBC1 and TRBC2. Nested alpha and beta constant-region primers with the SP2 primer drove four PCR rounds on ligated cDNA. Each CDR3 protein gets one entry after TCRdb re-called the UMI-ligation and nested PCR reads with MiXCR. The sample gives roughly 150,000 distinct CDR3 sequences, approximately 20% of which show up once; around 0.63% is in the top ten. These receptors lack a known antigen. Sequenced input: naive CD8+ T cells from blood. Source of these receptors: a human donor in good health.

The V call is TRBV12-3 or TRBV12-4, the J call TRBJ2-1; the match to TRBD1 covers 11 bases. CDR3 length: 16 residues. V gave up 2 bases and J gave up 12 bases; unmatched junction bases: 12. CDR3 sequence (DNA): TGTGCCAGCAGTTTAACCCGGACAGGGGGCCGCCTTTCGCAGTTCTTC. Protein product: CASSLTRTGGRLSQFF.

J is TRBJ2-3 and V is TRBV20-1, with a possible D match to TRBD2 (5 bases). The CDR3 runs to 15 residues. With 3 bases removed from V and 1 base from J, the gap between germline ends came to 14 bases. Germline V gene lookup returns CDR1 DFQATT and CDR2 SNEGSKA (reference sequence). The CDR3 DNA is TGCAGTGCTAGTTTCGGGGATAGGGGCACAGATACGCAGTATTTT. It specifies CSASFGDRGTDTQYF.

The V call is TRBV28, the J call TRBJ1-2, with D perhaps TRBD1 (6 bases). Germline V gives CDR1 MDHEN, CDR2 SYDVKM. The CDR3 covers 13 residues. V was pared by 7 bases and J by 4 bases, with 13 bases between. CDR3 DNA sequence: TGTGCCAGCAACAACGCAGGGGTCTATGGCTACACCTTC. Its translation is CASNNAGVYGYTF.

This chain connects TRBV4-2 to TRBJ2-6; D call uncertain. The CDR3 extends over 16 amino acids. V was trimmed by 0 bases and J by 0 bases, leaving 6 bases between them. Germline CDR1 is LGHNA and CDR2 is YNFKEQ. CDR3 in DNA: TGTGCCAGCAGCCAAGATGTTGTCTCTGGGGCCAACGTCCTGACTTTC. Its translation is CASSQDVVSGANVLTF.

The J gene is TRBJ2-1, the V gene TRBV28; tentative D call: TRBD2 (6 bases). Trimming removed 0 bases at V and 0 bases at J, with 12 bases between. The CDR3 is 17 residues long. Germline V gene sequence: CDR1 MDHEN, CDR2 SYDVKM. The CDR3 loop reads CASSLWPSESSYNEQFF. The CDR3 DNA follows: TGTGCCAGCAGTTTATGGCCTAGCGAGAGCTCCTACAATGAGCAGTTCTTC.

The genes are TRBV28 and TRBJ2-2; 7 bases match TRBD2. The CDR3 totals 12 residues. V lost 10 bases, J lost 8 bases, and 7 bases stayed unmatched. Germline V gives CDR1 MDHEN, CDR2 SYDVKM. The CDR3 reads CATKGTIGELFF. The CDR3 region has the DNA TGTGCCACCAAAGGGACTATAGGGGAGCTGTTTTTT.

V usage is TRBV7-6 and J usage is TRBJ2-3; 8 bases map to TRBD1. The trim removed 3 bases at V and 2 bases at J, leaving 4 bases unmatched. CDR3 length: 15 residues. Germline-derived CDR1 and CDR2 are SGHVS and FNYEAQ. This CDR3 is CASSLLGQDTDTQYF. CDR3 in DNA: TGTGCCAGCAGCTTGCTGGGACAGGACACAGATACGCAGTATTTT.

In this sample, this clonotype turned up a few times. The V and J genes are TRBV27 and TRBJ2-5; D possibly corresponds to TRBD1 (6 bases). The CDR3 extends over 13 amino acids. Germline CDR1 and CDR2: MNHEY and SMNVEV (reference sequence). The V end was cut by 6 bases, the J end by 0 bases, with 8 bases between. The CDR3 DNA sequence: TGTGCCAGCAGGAGGGACAACCAAGAGACCCAGTACTTC. It yields the protein CASRRDNQETQYF.

This clonotype was recorded a few times. The V call is TRBV6-5, the J call TRBJ2-3; 7 bases align to TRBD1. CDR1 MNHEY and CDR2 SVGAGI come from the germline V gene. The junction had 10 bases not matched to a gene; V was cut back by 2 bases and J by 2 bases. The CDR3 is 17 amino acids. The CDR3 DNA reads TGTGCCAGCAGTTACGGGGACAGTCCCGAGGCCACAGATACGCAGTATTTT. Translation: CASSYGDSPEATDTQYF.

This clonotype was seen a handful of times. The gene calls are TRBV18 and TRBJ2-1; 11 bases match TRBD2. The V gene's germline CDR1 is KGHSH and CDR2 LQKENI. V shed 2 bases and J 7 bases; nucleotides not matched to a gene: 4. The CDR3 extends over 15 amino acids. The CDR3 DNA sequence: TGTGCCAGCTCACCAGAGACTAGCGGGATGAATGAGCAGTTCTTC. Translation: CASSPETSGMNEQFF.

The chain recombines TRBV2 with TRBJ2-1; D unresolved. V dropped 2 bases and J dropped 8 bases, with 16 bases sitting between them. Germline values: CDR1 SNHLY, CDR2 FYNNEI. This CDR3 comprises 15 residues. The CDR3 loop reads CASSEIIAFGDEQFF. As DNA, the CDR3 is TGTGCCAGCAGTGAAATAATAGCCTTCGGCGATGAGCAGTTCTTC.

This clonotype has more than one count but fewer than ten. This chain connects TRBV25-1 to TRBJ2-3; TRBD2 aligns across 9 bases. Trimming took 0 bases from V and 6 from J; bases not matched to a gene: 1. The CDR3 has 14 residues. Germline CDR1 reads MGHDK; CDR2 reads SYGVNS. The CDR3 DNA follows: TGTGCCAGCAGTGAATATGGGACTAGCGATACGCAGTATTTT. Encoded protein: CASSEYGTSDTQYF.

This clonotype turned up a few times. The rearrangement joins TRBV6-5 to TRBJ2-5; 9 positions match TRBD1. This CDR3 is built from 14 residues. The V gene's germline CDR1 is MNHEY and CDR2 SVGAGI. V gave up 2 bases and J gave up 11 bases; unmatched junction bases: 9. CDR3 sequence reads: CASSYQRTGVPQYF. CDR3 DNA: TGTGCCAGCAGTTACCAACGGACAGGGGTCCCACAGTACTTC.

The rearrangement links TRBV5-6 to TRBJ2-7; 8 bases map to TRBD2. Germline trimming cut 5 bases from V and 6 bases from J; bases unmatched to any gene: 7. This CDR3 is 13 amino acids long. Per the germline V gene, CDR1 is SGHDT and CDR2 is YYEEEE. As DNA, the CDR3 is TGTGCCAGCAGACCCCACGGGGGGGCCGAGCAGTACTTC. Its translation is CASRPHGGAEQYF.

This clonotype was counted many times. The rearrangement uses TRBV3-1 and TRBJ2-3; 7 positions agree with TRBD2. This CDR3 has 15 amino acids. The germline CDR1 and CDR2 sequences are LGHDT and YNNKEL (reference sequence). V shed 0 bases and J 6 bases; nucleotides not matched to a gene: 6. The chain's CDR3 is CASSQDGRESDTQYF. The CDR3 DNA follows: TGTGCCAGCAGCCAAGATGGGCGGGAGAGCGATACGCAGTATTTT.

V usage is TRBV6-1 and J usage is TRBJ2-1; 15 nucleotides agree with TRBD2. The CDR3 contains 14 residues. V was pared by 9 bases and J by 7 bases, with 4 bases of the junction left unmatched. The germline V gene has CDR1 MNHNS and CDR2 SASEGT. DNA for the CDR3: TGTGCCAGGGGACTAGCGGGAGGAGTAAATGAGCAGTTCTTC. Its protein is CARGLAGGVNEQFF.